This T cell receptor (beta chain) was captured in a study of T cell responses to AZD1222 COVID-19 vaccine. Germline V gene sequence: CDR1 SEHNR, CDR2 FQNEAQ (reference sequence). The CDR3 has 15 residues. Trimming removed 0 bases from V and 4 bases from J, with 12 bases in between. Generated by immunoSEQ multiplex PCR, the TCRdb table keeps only in-frame clones and is missing some. Here the sample spans under 200,000 clones, about 90% being singletons. The source material was peripheral blood, sampled on day 0 of AZD1222 vaccination. V gene TRBV7-9 combines with J gene TRBJ2-5; D is possibly TRBD1 or TRBD2 (5 bases each). The TCR originated in an adult in good health. Written as DNA, the CDR3 is TGTGCCAGCAGCTTAGCCCTTGGGGGTCGAGAGACCCAGTACTTC. Amino acids: CASSLALGGRETQYF.